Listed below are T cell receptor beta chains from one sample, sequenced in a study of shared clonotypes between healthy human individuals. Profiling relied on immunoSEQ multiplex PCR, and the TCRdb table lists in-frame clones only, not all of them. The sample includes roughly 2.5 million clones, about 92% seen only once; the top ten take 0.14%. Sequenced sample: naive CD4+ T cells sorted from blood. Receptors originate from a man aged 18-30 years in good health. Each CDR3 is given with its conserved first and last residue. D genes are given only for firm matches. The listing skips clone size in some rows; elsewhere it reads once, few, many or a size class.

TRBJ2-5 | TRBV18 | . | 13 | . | CASSRGQKETQYF | TGTGCCAGCTCACGGGGGCAGAAGGAGACCCAGTACTTC
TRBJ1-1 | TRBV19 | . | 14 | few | CASTTAGVGAEAFF | TGTGCCAGTACTACGGCTGGGGTTGGCGCTGAAGCTTTCTTT
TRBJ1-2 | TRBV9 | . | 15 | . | CASSVVGGPNYGYTF | TGTGCCAGCAGCGTAGTGGGGGGCCCGAACTATGGCTACACCTTC
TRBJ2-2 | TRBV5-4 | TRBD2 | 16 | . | CASSRGSGENTGELFF | TGTGCCAGCAGCCGCGGGAGCGGAGAAAACACCGGGGAGCTGTTTTTT
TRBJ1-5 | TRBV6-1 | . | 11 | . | CASRGTSPQHF | TGTGCCAGCAGGGGGACTTCTCCCCAGCATTTT
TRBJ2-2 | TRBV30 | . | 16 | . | CAWSGVTGRGTGELFF | TGTGCCTGGAGTGGCGTAACAGGGCGCGGCACCGGGGAGCTGTTTTTT
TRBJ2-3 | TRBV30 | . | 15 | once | CAWRPGTSRPDTQYF | TGTGCCTGGAGGCCGGGGACTTCTCGCCCAGATACGCAGTATTTT
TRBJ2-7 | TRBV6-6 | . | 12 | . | CASSPGAGEQYF | TGTGCCAGCAGTCCTGGGGCTGGCGAGCAGTACTTC
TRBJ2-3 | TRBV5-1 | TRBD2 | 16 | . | CASSKGLAGGTDTQYF | TGCGCCAGCAGCAAAGGGTTAGCGGGGGGAACAGATACGCAGTATTTT
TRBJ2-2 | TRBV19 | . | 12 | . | CASSPHPGELFF | TGTGCCAGTAGTCCTCACCCCGGGGAGCTGTTTTTT
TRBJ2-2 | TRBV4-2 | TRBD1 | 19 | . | CASSPRTSPGTANTGELFF | TGTGCCAGCAGCCCCCGAACTTCGCCCGGGACAGCTAACACCGGGGAGCTGTTTTTT
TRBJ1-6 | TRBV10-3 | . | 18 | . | CAISESRQGGSYNSPLHF | TGTGCCATCAGTGAGTCAAGGCAGGGAGGCTCCTATAATTCACCCCTCCACTTT
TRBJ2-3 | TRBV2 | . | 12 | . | CASSARPDTQYF | TGTGCCAGCAGTGCCCGGCCAGATACGCAGTATTTT